Listed below are T cell receptor beta chains from one sample, sequenced in a study of T cell repertoires in cytomegalovirus infection. One entry per CDR3 protein results from TCRdb running MiXCR on the reads. This sample has about 180,000 distinct CDR3 sequences, with roughly a fifth found just once. No antigens are known for them. The source material was CD8+ T cells from cultured PBMCs, sampled from culture after CMV antigen stimulation. These receptors were collected from a human donor in good health (CMV status not recorded). Some clones in this sample may be carry-over from other donors' samples. The CDR3 runs from the conserved cysteine through the conserved F or W. A D gene is named only where the DNA matches it firmly. Size is omitted from some rows. Given values are once, few, many or a class for expanded clones.

v_gene	abundance	d_gene	j_gene	CDR3nt	CDR3aa
TRBV7-9	few	NA	TRBJ2-7	TGTGCCAGCAGCCCCCGTGAGTACGAGCAGTACTTC	CASSPREYEQYF
TRBV7-2	many	NA	TRBJ1-1	TGTGCCAGCAGCTTCACCAGGGATTACTACACTGAAGCTTTCTTT	CASSFTRDYYTEAFF
TRBV6-1	few	NA	TRBJ1-5	TGTGCCAGCAGTCCAGGGAGAGCGGGCAATCAGCCCCAGCATTTT	CASSPGRAGNQPQHF
TRBV7-9	medium-sized	NA	TRBJ1-1	TGTGCCTTTACTCCCAGGGTCACTGAAGCTTTCTTT	CAFTPRVTEAFF
TRBV6-2/TRBV6-3	few	NA	TRBJ2-7	TGTGCCAGCAGATTACAGGTGTTCTACGAGCAGTACTTC	CASRLQVFYEQYF
TRBV7-3	few	NA	TRBJ1-1	TGTGCCAGCAGCTTTAGTCGGAAGAACACTGAAGCTTTCTTT	CASSFSRKNTEAFF
TRBV28	many	NA	TRBJ1-5	TGTGCCAGCAGTTTATGGGTGGGCAATCAGCCCCAGCATTTT	CASSLWVGNQPQHF
TRBV7-9	NA	NA	TRBJ1-1	TGTGCCTCTGCGCCTGGCAGCCTGTTCACTGAAGCTTTCTTT	CASAPGSLFTEAFF
TRBV11-2	few	TRBD1	TRBJ2-7	TGTGCCAGCAGCTTAGAGTGGACAGGGACCTACGAGCAGTACTTC	CASSLEWTGTYEQYF
TRBV7-8	few	NA	TRBJ1-1	TGTGCCAGCAGCTTAGCAGGCAGAACTACTGAAGCTTTCTTT	CASSLAGRTTEAFF
TRBV7-8	few	TRBD1	TRBJ2-5	TGTGCCAGCAGCTTGACAGGGGCAGAGACCCAGTACTTC	CASSLTGAETQYF
TRBV11-2	NA	NA	TRBJ1-2	TGTGCCAGCACGGACCATTACAGGGCTATAAATGTTCGTGGCTACACCTTC	CASTDHYRAINVRGYTF
TRBV7-9	few	NA	TRBJ2-7	TGTGCCAGCAGCCCCCCGTCTTCCTACGAGCAGTACTTC	CASSPPSSYEQYF
TRBV7-2	NA	NA	TRBJ2-2	TGTGCCAGCAGCTTAAGGGTGATGGAGCAACGCGCGAACACCGGGGAGCTGTTTTTT	CASSLRVMEQRANTGELFF
TRBV29-1	NA	TRBD1	TRBJ1-2	TGCAGCGGGGGTCCCGGGACAGGGGGCGCCTACTATGGCTACACCTTC	CSGGPGTGGAYYGYTF
TRBV7-2	NA	NA	TRBJ1-5	TGTGCCAGCAGCTTAGTGGGTAGTGCCGGGGGTAGCAATCAGCCCCAGCATTTT	CASSLVGSAGGSNQPQHF
TRBV7-9	NA	TRBD1	TRBJ2-7	TGTGCCAGCAGCTCCCGGGACAGGGTCAACGAGCAGTACTTC	CASSSRDRVNEQYF
TRBV4-2	few	NA	TRBJ1-6	TGTGCCAGCAGCCAAGAACAGGGAATGCTCAACTCACCCCTCCACTTT	CASSQEQGMLNSPLHF
TRBV7-6	once	TRBD2	TRBJ2-1	TGTGCCAGCAGCTTATTAGTAGCGGGGGGCTCCTACAATGAGCAGTTCTTC	CASSLLVAGGSYNEQFF
TRBV6-2/TRBV6-3	NA	NA	TRBJ2-1	TGTGCCAGCAGTTACTCCAGGGTCGAGCAGTTCTTC	CASSYSRVEQFF
TRBV6-1	few	NA	TRBJ1-5	TGTGCCAGCAGCACATACTACGACAGGAGCAATCAGCCCCAGCATTTT	CASSTYYDRSNQPQHF
TRBV7-2	few	NA	TRBJ2-3	TGTGCCAGCAGCTTAGAATGGGCGTTTGCGGATACGCAGTATTTT	CASSLEWAFADTQYF
TRBV27	NA	TRBD2	TRBJ2-1	TGTGCCAGCAGTTTATGGACTAGCGGCAGTCAGCAGTTCTTC	CASSLWTSGSQQFF
TRBV4-2	NA	NA	TRBJ1-5	TGTGCCAGCAGCCAAGAGGTGGGGAGAGGGGTCGGAAATCAGCCCCAGCATTTT	CASSQEVGRGVGNQPQHF